The TCR beta chain under discussion was sequenced for a study of cytomegalovirus exposure and HLA in healthy donors. There are a few counts of this clone. Regarding donors, all were healthy bone marrow donors. Researchers ran the PCR with 60 Vbeta and 13 Jbeta primers. Per the original methods: In a later analysis, around 10 million of some 80 million unique beta chains occurred in at least two donors. The method was immunoSEQ multiplex PCR; TCRdb's version includes in-frame clones alone and lacks a portion of them. D and trimming come from the DNA, and the V and J calls and clone size come from that table. This table has approximately 150,000 clones, roughly 80% appearing once. Specimen: PBMCs. The clonotype originates from a man aged 35 to 55 in good health and CMV-seronegative.

The CDR3 region has the DNA TGTGCCAGCAGCTCAAGAGGCTCTGGAAACACCATATATTTT. Protein sequence: CASSSRGSGNTIYF. The chain employs TRBV5-6 and TRBJ1-3; no definite D call. Trimming took off 3 bases at V and 0 bases at J, with 7 bases between the two ends. This CDR3 has 14 amino acids. CDR1 is SGHDT and CDR2 is YYEEEE in the germline V gene.